The rows below give T cell receptor beta chains drawn from one sample of a study of blood T cell repertoires in COVID-19. Generated by immunoSEQ multiplex PCR, the TCRdb table keeps only in-frame clones and is missing some. Counted here are about 240,000 clones, approximately 90% occurring once; the ten biggest clones make up 0.99%. The sample consisted of peripheral blood. Receptor source: a woman between 40 and 50 years old who had recovered from COVID-19. The CDR3 runs from the conserved cysteine through the conserved F or W. D genes are given only for firm matches. Expanded clones are given a class, and other clones once, few, many or no size at all.

d_call,j_call,clone_size,v_call,cdr3_aa,cdr3_nt
TRBD1,TRBJ1-2,few,TRBV5-1,CASSPGQPGGYGYTF,TGCGCCAGCAGCCCGGGACAGCCGGGTGGCTATGGCTACACCTTC
NA,TRBJ2-7,few,TRBV7-9,CASSSTYEQYF,TGTGCCAGCAGCAGCACCTACGAGCAGTACTTC
TRBD1,TRBJ1-4,NA,TRBV11-3,CASSSRDSYNEKLFF,TGTGCCAGCAGCTCACGGGACAGCTATAATGAAAAACTGTTTTTT
NA,TRBJ2-5,NA,TRBV6-2/TRBV6-3,CASSYAGALQETQYF,TGTGCCAGCAGTTACGCGGGGGCCCTCCAAGAGACCCAGTACTTC
NA,TRBJ2-5,NA,TRBV6-2/TRBV6-3,CASSPAGRAQETQYF,TGTGCCAGCAGCCCCGCCGGCAGGGCACAAGAGACCCAGTACTTC
TRBD1,TRBJ1-6,NA,TRBV5-4,CASSSPGTGGGDSPLHF,TGTGCCAGCAGCTCCCCCGGGACAGGGGGCGGGGATTCACCCCTCCACTTT
TRBD2,TRBJ2-1,NA,TRBV9,CASSAFQTSANYNEQFF,TGTGCCAGCAGCGCCTTCCAGACTAGCGCCAACTACAATGAGCAGTTCTTC
TRBD1,TRBJ2-7,NA,TRBV3-1/TRBV3-2,CASSPGTGDYEQYF,TGTGCCAGCAGCCCCGGGACAGGGGACTACGAGCAGTACTTC
TRBD1,TRBJ1-1,NA,TRBV5-1,CASSLLGTGILNTEAFF,TGCGCCAGCAGCTTGTTGGGGACAGGGATTTTGAACACTGAAGCTTTCTTT
TRBD2,TRBJ2-1,once,TRBV5-4,CASSLQAGARNEQFF,TGTGCCAGCAGCCTCCAAGCGGGAGCACGCAATGAGCAGTTCTTC
NA,TRBJ1-4,few,TRBV5-6,CASSLKQGGGEKLFF,TGTGCCAGCAGCTTGAAACAGGGCGGGGGGGAAAAACTGTTTTTT
TRBD1,TRBJ2-5,NA,TRBV10-3,CAISEAQGGTQYF,TGTGCCATCAGTGAGGCACAGGGGGGGACCCAGTACTTC
NA,TRBJ2-1,NA,TRBV4-2,CASSQEGRPSYNEQFF,TGTGCCAGCAGCCAAGAGGGCCGACCCTCCTACAATGAGCAGTTCTTC
NA,TRBJ2-1,NA,TRBV19,CASSIVGSGHIYNEQFF,TGTGCCAGTAGTATAGTAGGTAGCGGACACATCTACAATGAGCAGTTCTTC